The present TCR beta chain was sequenced within a study of blood T cell repertoires in COVID-19. Looking at the study overall: Both acute and convalescent COVID-19 samples were obtained from the United States, Italy and Spain. T cells, B-cell-depleted T cells, or PBMCs supplied cDNA or gDNA.

Under the authors' procedure: Researchers report that nucleated cell counts were estimated from reference gene primer amplification. The protocol was immunoSEQ multiplex PCR, while the TCRdb copy is restricted to in-frame clones and leaves out a portion. That table is the source of V, J and clone size, and D and trimming were worked out from the DNA. Among 97,000 or so clones, more than 80% were seen once, and the ten largest hold 3.5% to 5.5%. V lost 5 bases and J lost 5; bases outside the gene matches: 9. Germline V gene data show CDR1 as LNHDA and CDR2 as SQIVND (reference sequence). The CDR3 sequence is 15 residues long.

The material sequenced was peripheral blood. The clonotype was recovered from a human donor in a cohort sampled during active COVID-19. The chain carries TRBV19 and TRBJ2-7; 10 positions match TRBD2. Here the CDR3 DNA reads TGTGCCAGTAGTCCCCGTCCTAGCGGGGGCAACGAGCAGTACTTC. It yields the protein CASSPRPSGGNEQYF. Full variable domain (rest looked up from reference TRBV19 and TRBJ2-7): DGGITQSPKYLFRKEGQNVTLSCEQNLNHDAMYWYRQDPGQGLRLIYYSQIVNDFQKGDIAEGYSVSREKKESFPLTVTSAQKNPTAFYLCASSPRPSGGNEQYFGPGTRLTVT.